This TCR beta chain was sequenced during a study of T-cell reconstitution after alpha-beta-depleted transplantation in children. General study results and limits: Hyperexpanded clones declined; after one year, newly produced T cells mostly supplied diversity. As was reported, about two months after transplant, alpha-beta T cells came from several hundred expanded graft clones.

Trimming removed 6 bases at V and 1 base at J, with 9 bases between. Germline CDR1 LGHNA, CDR2 YNFKEQ. CDR3 length: 14 residues. The authors prepared the TCRbeta library with unique molecular identifiers. Each CDR3 protein gets one entry after TCRdb re-called the PCR reads with MiXCR. The table shows about 980,000 distinct CDR3 sequences, with under 30% occurring only once. Regarding this clonotype: Antigen: not known.

The source of this sequence is a boy under two years old who had a stem cell transplant for SCID, so the T cells may come from the graft donor. The genes are TRBV4-2 and TRBJ2-2, with D perhaps TRBD1 (6 bases). This material consisted of PBMCs, mostly from graft donor cells, taken 360 days after TCRalphabeta/CD19-depleted stem cell transplant. The CDR3 reads CASRRQVNTGELFF. The CDR3 DNA sequence: TGTGCCAGCAGGCGACAGGTGAACACCGGGGAGCTGTTTTTT.